The 15 T cell receptor beta chains given below trace back to one sample, sequenced in a study of blood T cell repertoires in COVID-19. Sequencing used immunoSEQ multiplex PCR; TCRdb keeps in-frame clones, though not all of them. The sample holds 190,000 or so clones; around 87% are singletons and the top ten take less than 3.5%. Source material: peripheral blood. These receptors were taken from a man in his forties with active or convalescent COVID-19.

The rearrangement uses TRBV4-1 and TRBJ1-5, with 8 bases aligning to TRBD1. V dropped 3 bases and J dropped 5; count of bases not matched to a gene: 6. There are 15 residues in the CDR3. Germline CDR1 is MGHRA and CDR2 is YSYEKL. The CDR3 loop is CASSHGQGNDQPQHF. The CDR3 nucleotides are TGCGCCAGCAGCCATGGACAGGGAAATGATCAGCCCCAGCATTTT.

Written as DNA, the CDR3 is TGTGCCAGCAGCAAAAACCCTATTTCGTGGTTTGAAGCTTTCTTT. Translating gives CASSKNPISWFEAFF. The J gene is TRBJ1-1, the V gene TRBV21-1. TRBV21-1 is marked as a pseudogene. The CDR3 is made up of 15 amino acids.

In nucleotides, the CDR3 is TGTGCCAGCAGCCCTCGACTAGCGGGGGGAAGGGAGCAGTACTTC. Translated, it gives CASSPRLAGGREQYF. This chain links TRBV7-2 with TRBJ2-7; 13 positions agree with TRBD2. The CDR3 runs to 15 residues. CDR1 is SGHTA, CDR2 FQGNSA, per germline. With V trimmed by 5 bases and J by 7 bases, 8 bases remained unmatched.

The CDR3 sequence is CATSDLSRGDTGELFF. The CDR3 DNA reads TGTGCCACCAGTGATTTGTCCAGGGGTGACACCGGGGAGCTGTTTTTT. This sequence joins TRBV24-1 and TRBJ2-2; a weak D match, TRBD1 (6 bases). The CDR3 has 16 amino acids. CDR1 and CDR2 (germline): KGHDR, SFDVKD. V lost 0 bases and J 3 bases, leaving 10 bases between the germline ends.

Comments on this clone: In the same sample, other DNA sequences code for this CDR3. The chain uses TRBV7-9 and TRBJ2-7; D unclear. The V gene lost 1 base and the J gene lost 3 bases, with 4 bases spanning the gap. Germline V gene lookup returns CDR1 SEHNR and CDR2 FQNEAQ (reference sequence). This CDR3 region has 12 residues. CDR3 in amino acids: CASSLVSYEQYF. CDR3 coding DNA: TGTGCCAGCAGCTTAGTTAGCTACGAGCAGTACTTC. Full variable domain (remainder filled in from reference TRBV7-9 and TRBJ2-7): DTGVSQNPRHKITKRGQNVTFRCDPISEHNRLYWYRQTLGQGPEFLTYFQNEAQLEKSRLLSDRFSAERPKGSFSTLEIQRTEQGDSAMYLCASSLVSYEQYFGPGTRLTVT.

The chain has TRBV11-3 and TRBJ2-5; the match to TRBD1 covers 8 bases. Germline CDR1 SGHNT, CDR2 YENEEA. CDR3 size: 16 residues. The junction had 8 bases not matched to a gene; V was cut back by 4 bases and J by 1 base. CDR3 loop: CASSSRTGRLQETQYF. The CDR3 nucleotides are TGTGCCAGCAGCTCCCGGACAGGGCGTCTCCAAGAGACCCAGTACTTC.

The chain uses TRBV2 and TRBJ1-5; 9 bases are shared with TRBD1. In germline, CDR1 is SNHLY, CDR2 FYNNEI. Trimming removed 4 bases from V and 3 bases from J; junction bases left unmatched: 10. This CDR3 comprises 17 residues. The CDR3 DNA reads as TGTGCCAGCAGTGTCCTACCGGGACAGGGCCCCAATCAGCCCCAGCATTTT. Translating it yields CASSVLPGQGPNQPQHF.

This chain links TRBV4-1 with TRBJ2-1; 10 nucleotides agree with TRBD1. The CDR3 totals 15 residues. V was clipped by 4 bases and J by 4 bases; unmatched bases: 4. From germline, CDR1 is MGHRA and CDR2 YSYEKL. This chain's CDR3 is CASSPGTGAYNEQFF. The CDR3 coding sequence is TGCGCCAGCAGCCCAGGGACAGGGGCGTACAATGAGCAGTTCTTC.

The chain is built from TRBV4-2 and TRBJ2-6; D is unclear. Per the germline V gene, CDR1 is LGHNA and CDR2 is YNFKEQ. The germline V and J ends were trimmed by 3 bases and 0 bases, with 9 bases remaining between them. The CDR3 totals 16 residues. The chain's CDR3 is CASSHDFRSGANVLTF. The DNA for the CDR3 is TGTGCCAGCAGCCACGACTTCCGCTCTGGGGCCAACGTCCTGACTTTC.

This chain connects TRBV5-1 to TRBJ2-5, with 7 positions matching TRBD1. The CDR3 has 16 residues. Trimming removed 0 bases from V and 3 bases from J; junction bases left unmatched: 8. Germline V gene data show CDR1 as SGHRS and CDR2 as YFSETQ. The CDR3 is CASSLVHAGGKETQYF. The CDR3 DNA is TGCGCCAGCAGCTTGGTTCACGCAGGGGGTAAAGAGACCCAGTACTTC.

J is TRBJ2-2 and V is TRBV2; perhaps TRBD2 as D (5 bases). The V gene's germline CDR1 is SNHLY and CDR2 FYNNEI. This CDR3 is 16 amino acids long. V lost 2 bases, J lost 5 bases, and 15 bases lay in between. CDR3 residues: CASSERAASLTGELFF. The CDR3 coding sequence is TGTGCCAGCAGTGAAAGGGCGGCTAGCCTAACCGGGGAGCTGTTTTTT.

The CDR3 DNA follows: TGTGCCAGCAGCTTTTTCAGCGGCTACGAGCAGTACTTC. It translates to CASSFFSGYEQYF. The chain recombines TRBV11-2 with TRBJ2-7; D may be TRBD2 (5 bases). The CDR3 is 13 residues long. Germline CDR1 reads SGHAT; CDR2 reads FQNNGV. The ends were cut back, 3 bases at V and 3 bases at J, with 9 bases in the middle.

The CDR3 DNA reads as TGTGCCAGTAGTAGACAGAGCAATCAGCCCCAGCATTTT. Its translation: CASSRQSNQPQHF. This chain connects TRBV19 to TRBJ1-5, with D tentatively TRBD1 (5 bases). Trimming cost V 4 bases and J 1 base, with 5 bases left between them. This CDR3 is 13 amino acids long. Germline assignment: CDR1 LNHDA and CDR2 SQIVND (reference sequence). Filled out from reference TRBV19 and TRBJ1-5, the complete variable domain reads DGGITQSPKYLFRKEGQNVTLSCEQNLNHDAMYWYRQDPGQGLRLIYYSQIVNDFQKGDIAEGYSVSREKKESFPLTVTSAQKNPTAFYLCASSRQSNQPQHFGDGTRLSIL.

The count of this clone is one. This chain joins TRBV2 and TRBJ2-7, with a possible D match to TRBD1 (5 bases). Germline lookup yields CDR1 SNHLY and CDR2 FYNNEI. V shed 7 bases and J shed 2 bases, with 12 bases lying between them. The CDR3 totals 13 residues. The CDR3 DNA reads TGTGCCAGCACCCCGACAGAAACCTACGAGCAGTACTTC. Amino acid sequence: CASTPTETYEQYF.

This clone appeared once. The V call is TRBV7-9, the J call TRBJ2-7; the D gene is possibly TRBD2 (6 bases). V was clipped by 6 bases and J by 3 bases, with 15 bases between them. This CDR3 is built from 14 residues. Germline assignment: CDR1 SEHNR and CDR2 FQNEAQ (reference sequence). The DNA of the CDR3 is TGTGCCAGCAGTCCCGGGGGAGCCATCTACGAGCAGTACTTC. Amino acids: CASSPGGAIYEQYF.